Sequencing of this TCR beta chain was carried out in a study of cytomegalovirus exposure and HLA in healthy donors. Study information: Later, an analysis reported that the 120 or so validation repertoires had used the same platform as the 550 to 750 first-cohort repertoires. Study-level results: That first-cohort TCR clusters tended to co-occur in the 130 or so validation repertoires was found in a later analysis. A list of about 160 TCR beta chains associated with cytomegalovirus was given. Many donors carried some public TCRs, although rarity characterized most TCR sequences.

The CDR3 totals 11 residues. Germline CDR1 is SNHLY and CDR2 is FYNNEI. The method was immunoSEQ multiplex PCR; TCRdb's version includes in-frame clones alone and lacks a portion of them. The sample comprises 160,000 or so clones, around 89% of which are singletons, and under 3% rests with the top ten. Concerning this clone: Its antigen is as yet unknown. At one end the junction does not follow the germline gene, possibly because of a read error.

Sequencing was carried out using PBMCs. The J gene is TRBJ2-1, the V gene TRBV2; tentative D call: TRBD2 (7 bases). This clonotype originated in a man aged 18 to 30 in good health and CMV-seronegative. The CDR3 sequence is CASTGEGTKLF. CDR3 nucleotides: TGTGCCAGTACCGGGGAGGGGACAAAGCTCTTC.